The clone carrying this T cell receptor (beta chain) has just one count. In the original workflow: For nucleated cells, counts were estimated from reference gene primer amplification. The data were produced by immunoSEQ multiplex PCR, yet TCRdb's version contains in-frame clones alone and is incomplete. From that table come the V and J calls and clone size; the DNA was used to work out D and trimming. The sample has around 95,000 clones; roughly 88% are singletons. The sample is drawn from a study of blood T cell repertoires in COVID-19. Study context: Material from acute and convalescent COVID-19 was sourced from the United States, Italy and Spain. The cDNA or gDNA used as material had been derived from T cells, B-cell-depleted T cells, or PBMCs.

After removal of 8 bases from V and 8 bases from J, the junction contained 8 bases not matched to a gene. The CDR3 spans 14 residues. The germline V gene has CDR1 MNHEY and CDR2 SVGAGI. The genes are TRBV6-5 and TRBJ2-5, with 13 positions matching TRBD2. Sequencing was done on a sample of peripheral blood. This TCR was sampled from a human donor in a cohort sampled during active COVID-19. The CDR3 loop is CASRPGLAGQTQYF. In DNA, the CDR3 is TGTGCCAGCCGTCCGGGACTAGCGGGACAAACCCAGTACTTC.